This T cell receptor beta chain came from a study of T cell repertoires in cytomegalovirus infection. The study's findings and limits: The study identified carriers of CMV plus the relevant HLA from cumulative public TCR beta family frequency.

TCRdb fed the reads into MiXCR, producing one record per CDR3 protein. The table records 95,000 to 150,000 distinct CDR3 sequences, roughly 32% of them present only once. This clonotype has ten or more counts. Its antigen is not known. The receptor's source is a human donor in good health (CMV status not recorded). Some clones in this sample may be carry-over from other donors' samples. The sequencing used CD8+ T cells from cultured PBMCs, collected from culture after CMV antigen stimulation.

CDR3 sequence (DNA): TGTGCCAGTAGTATGGACAGAGTCAATCAGCCCCAGCATTTT. Its translation: CASSMDRVNQPQHF. The genes are TRBV19 and TRBJ1-5; weak D call: TRBD1 (6 bases). In germline, CDR1 is LNHDA, CDR2 SQIVND (reference sequence). V was clipped by 3 bases and J by 3 bases, with 9 bases between them. The CDR3 extends over 14 amino acids.